The rows below give T cell receptor beta chains drawn from one sample of a study of blood T cell repertoires in COVID-19. The table came from immunoSEQ multiplex PCR; TCRdb's copy has only in-frame clones and leaves some out. The sample lists roughly 250,000 clones, around 90% seen once, with around 3% in the top ten. Material for sequencing was PBMCs or T cells enriched from blood (not recorded which). All receptors come from a woman aged 50 to 65 who had recovered from COVID-19. CDR3s include the opening cysteine and the closing phenylalanine or tryptophan. D genes are given only for firm matches. Expanded clones get a size class; other rows say once, few or many, or leave the size out.

.,TRBJ2-3,TRBV7-3,TRBD2,CASSRGGTTADTQYF,TGTGCCAGCAGCCGTGGTGGGACTACGGCAGATACGCAGTATTTT
.,TRBJ2-1,TRBV7-2,.,CASRLGTSSYNEQFF,TGTGCCAGCAGACTCGGTACTAGTTCCTACAATGAGCAGTTCTTC
few,TRBJ2-1,TRBV5-4,TRBD2,CASSLAGGTYNEQFF,TGTGCCAGCAGCCTAGCGGGAGGCACCTACAATGAGCAGTTCTTC
.,TRBJ2-7,TRBV7-2,.,CASSPGEYLYF,TGTGCCAGCAGCCCGGGGGAGTACCTGTACTTC
.,TRBJ2-1,TRBV5-5,TRBD2,CASSSGTSSYNEQFF,TGTGCCAGCAGCTCCGGGACTAGCTCCTACAATGAGCAGTTCTTC
.,TRBJ2-7,TRBV7-6,TRBD2,CASSPRSGSYEQYF,TGTGCCAGCAGCCCCCGTAGCGGGAGCTACGAGCAGTACTTC
.,TRBJ2-7,TRBV5-5,.,CASSLAADGYGEQYF,TGTGCCAGCAGCTTGGCGGCTGATGGCTACGGGGAGCAGTACTTC
.,TRBJ2-1,TRBV15,.,CATSRDRGVPIEQFF,TGTGCCACCAGCAGAGATCGCGGAGTCCCAATTGAGCAGTTCTTC
.,TRBJ1-1,TRBV24-1,.,CATSSKGVGKTEAFF,TGTGCCACCAGTAGTAAGGGGGTTGGTAAGACTGAAGCTTTCTTT
.,TRBJ1-1,TRBV28,.,CASSLGPLLAFF,TGTGCCAGCAGTTTAGGGCCCCTGCTAGCTTTCTTT
once,TRBJ2-2,TRBV7-3,.,CASSPRGGFTGELFF,TGTGCCAGCAGCCCAAGGGGGGGCTTCACCGGGGAGCTGTTTTTT
.,TRBJ1-5,TRBV19,TRBD1,CASSSSGTGVQPQHF,TGTGCCAGTAGCTCATCGGGGACAGGGGTTCAGCCCCAGCATTTT
.,TRBJ2-3,TRBV5-8,.,CASSLSLLQGDTQYF,TGTGCCAGCAGCTTGTCTCTCCTGCAGGGCGATACGCAGTATTTT
.,TRBJ2-7,TRBV27,.,CASRRGGSYEQYF,TGTGCCAGCAGAAGGGGGGGCAGCTACGAGCAGTACTTC
once,TRBJ1-6,TRBV4-3,TRBD1,CASSQGGRNSPLHF,TGCGCCAGCAGTCAGGGGGGAAGGAATTCACCCCTCCACTTT
.,TRBJ1-3,TRBV18,TRBD1,CASSPSPGQALTSGNTIYF,TGTGCCAGCTCACCGAGTCCGGGACAGGCGCTTACCTCTGGAAACACCATATATTTT
.,TRBJ2-7,TRBV10-1,.,CASSDDQGQLYEQYF,TGCGCCAGCAGTGATGACCAGGGCCAACTCTACGAGCAGTACTTC
.,TRBJ2-2,TRBV6-1,.,CASSEHPAGVTANTGELFF,TGTGCCAGCAGTGAACATCCGGCAGGTGTAACTGCGAACACCGGGGAGCTGTTTTTT
.,TRBJ2-3,TRBV9,.,CASSDFRGSSTDTQYF,TGTGCCAGCAGCGATTTTAGGGGGTCTAGCACAGATACGCAGTATTTT
few,TRBJ1-2,TRBV12-3/TRBV12-4,.,CAIRDNLNYGYTF,TGTGCCATCAGGGACAACCTGAACTATGGCTACACCTTC
.,TRBJ2-1,TRBV28,.,CASSLSSYNEQFF,TGTGCCAGCAGTCTTAGCTCCTACAATGAGCAGTTCTTC
.,TRBJ1-1,TRBV7-3,.,CASSSQGVATEAFF,TGTGCCAGCAGCAGTCAGGGTGTCGCCACTGAAGCTTTCTTT
.,TRBJ1-2,TRBV6-5,TRBD1,CASAGQGANYGYTF,TGTGCCAGCGCCGGGCAGGGGGCTAACTATGGCTACACCTTC
.,TRBJ1-5,TRBV30,.,CAWRQGSNQPQHF,TGTGCCTGGAGGCAGGGTAGCAATCAGCCCCAGCATTTT
.,TRBJ1-1,TRBV3-1/TRBV3-2,.,CASGGLFVTEAFF,TGTGCCAGCGGAGGGCTCTTTGTTACTGAAGCTTTCTTT
.,TRBJ2-7,TRBV19,TRBD1,CASSIGSAGGGEQYF,TGTGCCAGTAGTATAGGATCAGCAGGGGGCGGCGAGCAGTACTTC
.,TRBJ1-2,TRBV6-2/TRBV6-3,.,CASSPDYGYTF,TGTGCCAGCAGCCCCGACTATGGCTACACCTTC
.,TRBJ1-2,TRBV28,TRBD1,CASSLRDRGPYGYTF,TGTGCCAGCAGCCTCCGGGACAGGGGGCCCTATGGCTACACCTTC
once,TRBJ1-3,TRBV7-6,TRBD1,CATHDRGLGNTIYF,TGTGCCACACACGACAGGGGGCTCGGAAACACCATATATTTT
.,TRBJ2-1,TRBV7-3,.,CASSLQATVSYNEQFF,TGTGCCAGCAGCTTACAGGCGACAGTCTCCTACAATGAGCAGTTCTTC
.,TRBJ2-1,TRBV7-6,.,CASSLGGLPYNEQFF,TGTGCCAGCAGCTTAGGGGGACTTCCTTACAATGAGCAGTTCTTC
.,TRBJ1-2,TRBV15,.,CATSRDAGVGGYTF,TGTGCCACCAGCAGAGATGCGGGGGTTGGTGGCTACACCTTC
.,TRBJ1-1,TRBV7-3,TRBD1,CASSLWSTGVNTEAFF,TGTGCCAGCAGCTTATGGAGCACAGGGGTGAACACTGAAGCTTTCTTT
.,TRBJ1-6,TRBV7-2,.,CASSGNRVRNSPLHF,TGTGCCAGCAGCGGAAACAGGGTTCGCAATTCACCCCTCCACTTT
once,TRBJ1-5,TRBV27,.,CASSVGNQPQHF,TGTGCCAGCAGTGTCGGCAATCAGCCCCAGCATTTT
.,TRBJ2-7,TRBV7-6,TRBD1,CASSPAGTDSYEQYF,TGTGCCAGCAGCCCCGCTGGGACAGACTCCTACGAGCAGTACTTC
once,TRBJ2-7,TRBV6-5,.,CASKVAGPFYEQYF,TGTGCCAGCAAGGTGGCAGGGCCCTTCTACGAGCAGTACTTC
.,TRBJ2-7,TRBV3-1/TRBV3-2,TRBD1,CASSQGGTGVSYEQYF,TGTGCCAGCAGCCAAGGCGGGACAGGGGTTTCCTACGAGCAGTACTTC
.,TRBJ2-6,TRBV6-2/TRBV6-3,TRBD1,CASSYPRQGAPPGANVLTF,TGTGCCAGCAGTTACCCTCGACAGGGGGCCCCTCCTGGGGCCAACGTCCTGACTTTC
.,TRBJ2-1,TRBV7-8,TRBD1,CASSSTDRGYEQFF,TGTGCCAGCAGCTCAACGGACAGGGGTTATGAGCAGTTCTTC
.,TRBJ2-1,TRBV24-1,.,CATGPDWNEQFF,TGTGCCACCGGGCCCGATTGGAATGAGCAGTTCTTC
.,TRBJ2-1,TRBV7-3,.,CASSLKEGEQFF,TGTGCCAGCAGCTTAAAGGAGGGTGAGCAGTTCTTC
.,TRBJ1-1,TRBV28,.,CASSPNHRQEAFF,TGTGCCAGCAGTCCAAACCACAGACAGGAAGCTTTCTTT
.,TRBJ1-3,TRBV3-1/TRBV3-2,.,CASSPRTGGDTIYF,TGTGCCAGCAGCCCGAGGACGGGGGGGGACACCATATATTTT
.,TRBJ1-1,TRBV4-3,.,CASSRHGEGGTEAFF,TGCGCCAGCAGCCGGCACGGAGAGGGTGGCACTGAAGCTTTCTTT
.,TRBJ1-5,TRBV19,.,CASSRGGQGEQPQHF,TGTGCCAGTAGTCGAGGGGGTCAGGGCGAGCAGCCCCAGCATTTT
.,TRBJ2-5,TRBV7-6,TRBD1,CASSFPRQGEETQYF,TGTGCCAGCAGCTTCCCGAGACAGGGTGAAGAGACCCAGTACTTC
.,TRBJ1-1,TRBV4-3,TRBD1,CASSRDRGATEAFF,TGCGCCAGCAGCCGCGACAGGGGAGCTACTGAAGCTTTCTTT
.,TRBJ2-4,TRBV4-3,TRBD1,CASSQGVGQGETIQYF,TGCGCCAGCAGCCAAGGAGTGGGGCAGGGGGAGACCATTCAGTACTTC
few,TRBJ1-5,TRBV7-9,TRBD1,CASSLGTGGNQPQHF,TGTGCCAGCAGCCTCGGAACAGGGGGCAATCAGCCCCAGCATTTT
once,TRBJ2-1,TRBV4-2,TRBD2,CASSRTSGNENEQFF,TGTGCCAGCAGCCGAACTAGCGGGAATGAGAATGAGCAGTTCTTC
.,TRBJ1-1,TRBV28,TRBD1,CASSFFVGVRGIAFF,TGTGCCAGCAGTTTTTTCGTCGGCGTCAGGGGGATAGCTTTCTTT
.,TRBJ2-1,TRBV27,.,CASSQRRDEQFF,TGTGCCAGCAGTCAAAGGAGGGATGAGCAGTTCTTC
.,TRBJ1-2,TRBV27,TRBD1,CASSLMPQGAHGYTF,TGTGCCAGCAGTTTGATGCCACAGGGGGCCCATGGCTACACCTTC
.,TRBJ2-2,TRBV9,TRBD2,CASSVITGAGFTGELFF,TGTGCCAGCAGCGTAATTACCGGAGCGGGATTTACCGGGGAGCTGTTTTTT
.,TRBJ2-5,TRBV7-3,TRBD2,CASSQGASGGQETQYF,TGTGCCAGCAGCCAAGGGGCTAGCGGGGGACAAGAGACCCAGTACTTC
.,TRBJ2-3,TRBV7-8,.,CASSELLPMANTQYF,TGTGCCAGCAGCGAACTACTACCGATGGCGAATACGCAGTATTTT
.,TRBJ2-1,TRBV18,TRBD2,CASSPREGGSYNEQFF,TGTGCCAGCTCACCACGGGAGGGAGGCTCCTACAATGAGCAGTTCTTC
few,TRBJ2-5,TRBV7-9,.,CASSSLQGSETQYF,TGTGCCAGCAGCTCCTTACAGGGTTCAGAGACCCAGTACTTC